One T cell receptor beta chain is described in this entry. This sample was included in a study of T cell clones after liver transplantation. For the study at large: At least one year of complete immunosuppression withdrawal without enzymes over twice normal defined tolerance.

Only in-frame clones appear in the TCRdb table, and some are missing; sequencing was by immunoSEQ multiplex PCR. Here the sample spans some 11,000 clones, approximately 74% being singletons. The specimen was CD4+ T cells from blood, collected about 31 months after liver transplant. This clonotype was sampled from a human patient who received a liver transplant. Some T cells may possibly be graft donor cells.

This chain's CDR3 is CASSPRDSTDTQYF. The CDR3 DNA follows: TGTGCCAGCAGCCCAAGGGACAGCACAGATACGCAGTATTTT. The V and J genes are TRBV9 and TRBJ2-3; D tentatively fits TRBD1 or TRBD2 (5 bases each). Trimming removed 4 bases at V and 0 bases at J, with 9 bases between. The length of the CDR3 is 14 residues. Germline CDR1 reads SGDLS; CDR2 reads YYNGEE.